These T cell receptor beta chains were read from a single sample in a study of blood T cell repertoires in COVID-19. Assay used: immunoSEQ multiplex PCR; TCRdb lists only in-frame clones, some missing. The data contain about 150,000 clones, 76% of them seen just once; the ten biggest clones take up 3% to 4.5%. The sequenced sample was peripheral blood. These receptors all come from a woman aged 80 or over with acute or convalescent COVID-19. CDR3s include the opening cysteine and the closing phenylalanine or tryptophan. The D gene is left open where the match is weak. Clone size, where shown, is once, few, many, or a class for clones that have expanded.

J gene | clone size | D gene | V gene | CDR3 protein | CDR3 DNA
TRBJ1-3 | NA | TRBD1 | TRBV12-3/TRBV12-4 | CASGTGLGNTIYF | TGTGCCAGCGGGACAGGGTTGGGAAACACCATATATTTT
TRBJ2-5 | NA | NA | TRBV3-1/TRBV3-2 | CASSHKQVRETQYF | TGTGCCAGCAGCCACAAACAGGTACGGGAGACCCAGTACTTC
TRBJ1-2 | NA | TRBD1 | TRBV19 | CASSRGQGSYGYTF | TGTGCCAGTAGTAGGGGACAGGGTTCCTATGGCTACACCTTC
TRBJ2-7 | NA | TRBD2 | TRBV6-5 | CASSYDAGLAREQYF | TGTGCCAGCAGTTACGATGCGGGACTAGCTCGCGAGCAGTACTTC
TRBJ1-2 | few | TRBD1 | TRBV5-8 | CASSPRDRDYGYTF | TGTGCCAGCAGCCCTAGGGACAGGGACTATGGCTACACCTTC
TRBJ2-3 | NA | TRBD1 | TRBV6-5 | CASSLDGTGTDTQYF | TGTGCCAGCAGCCTCGACGGGACAGGCACAGATACGCAGTATTTT
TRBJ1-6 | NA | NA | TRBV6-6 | CASGPHSPYNSPLHF | TGTGCCAGCGGTCCCCACTCCCCCTATAATTCACCCCTCCACTTT
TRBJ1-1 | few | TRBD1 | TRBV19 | CASMLDRGQKAFF | TGTGCCAGTATGCTCGACAGGGGGCAAAAAGCTTTCTTT
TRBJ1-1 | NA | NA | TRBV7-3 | CASSLNGGGEAFF | TGTGCCAGCAGCTTAAATGGTGGAGGCGAAGCTTTCTTT
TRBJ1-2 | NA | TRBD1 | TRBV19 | CASSPPTGSNGYTF | TGTGCCAGTAGTCCCCCGACAGGGTCTAATGGCTACACCTTC
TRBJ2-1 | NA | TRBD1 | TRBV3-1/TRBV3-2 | CASSQRTGDVEFF | TGTGCCAGCAGCCAAAGGACAGGCGACGTGGAGTTCTTC
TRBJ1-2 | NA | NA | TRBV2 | CASSGQLDIGGYTF | TGTGCCAGCAGTGGACAGTTAGATATCGGCGGCTACACCTTC
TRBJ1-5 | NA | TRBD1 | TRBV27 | CASSLGAPRTGSNQPQHF | TGTGCCAGCAGTTTAGGGGCGCCCCGGACAGGTAGCAATCAGCCCCAGCATTTT
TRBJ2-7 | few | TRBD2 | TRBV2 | CASSSSGSVYEQYF | TGTGCCAGCAGTTCTAGCGGGAGTGTATACGAGCAGTACTTC
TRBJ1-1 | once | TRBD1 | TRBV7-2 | CASSLRPILLTGGNTEAFF | TGTGCCAGCAGCTTAAGGCCCATCCTCTTGACAGGGGGGAACACTGAAGCTTTCTTT
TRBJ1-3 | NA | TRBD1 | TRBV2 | CASRTGARLGTIYF | TGTGCCAGCAGGACAGGGGCCCGGCTAGGCACCATATATTTT
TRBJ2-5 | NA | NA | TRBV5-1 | CASSLVGGQETQYF | TGCGCCAGCAGCTTGGTGGGGGGGCAGGAGACCCAGTACTTC
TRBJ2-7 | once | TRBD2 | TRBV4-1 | CASSQELREGEQYF | TGCGCCAGCAGCCAAGAACTCAGGGAGGGGGAGCAGTACTTC
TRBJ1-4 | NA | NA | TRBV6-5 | CASYGRGNEKLFF | TGTGCCAGCTATGGCAGGGGTAATGAAAAACTGTTTTTT
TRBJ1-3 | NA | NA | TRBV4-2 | CASSHNYPRQQAGNTIYF | TGTGCCAGCAGCCACAATTACCCCCGGCAACAGGCTGGAAACACCATATATTTT
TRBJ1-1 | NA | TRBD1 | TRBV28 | CASAWRNRQGMNTEAFF | TGTGCCAGCGCCTGGAGGAACAGACAGGGAATGAACACTGAAGCTTTCTTT
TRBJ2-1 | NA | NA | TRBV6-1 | CASSDRYNEQFF | TGTGCCAGCAGTGACAGATACAATGAGCAGTTCTTC
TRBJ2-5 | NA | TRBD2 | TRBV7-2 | CASSLVGGGAQETQYF | TGTGCCAGCAGCTTAGTCGGCGGGGGAGCCCAAGAGACCCAGTACTTC
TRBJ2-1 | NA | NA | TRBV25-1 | CASSESGRGAYNEQFF | TGTGCCAGCAGTGAATCCGGCAGGGGAGCTTACAATGAGCAGTTCTTC
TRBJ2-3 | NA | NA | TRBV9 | CASSTQVLTDTQYF | TGTGCCAGCAGCACTCAGGTTTTGACAGATACGCAGTATTTT
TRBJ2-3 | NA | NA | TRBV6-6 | CASSSRSFGGPDTQYF | TGTGCCAGCAGTTCCCGATCCTTTGGAGGGCCAGATACGCAGTATTTT
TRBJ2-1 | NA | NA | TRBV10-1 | CASIAALEGGEQFF | TGCGCCAGCATAGCCGCACTAGAGGGTGGTGAGCAGTTCTTC
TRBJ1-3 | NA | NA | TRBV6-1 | CASSEWGHSGNTIYF | TGTGCCAGCAGTGAATGGGGACACTCTGGAAACACCATATATTTT
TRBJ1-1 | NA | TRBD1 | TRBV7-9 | CASSPAPTGGGGVNTEAFF | TGTGCCAGCAGCCCGGCCCCAACAGGGGGCGGAGGGGTGAACACTGAAGCTTTCTTT
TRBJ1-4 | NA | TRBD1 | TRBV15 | CATSRDRAGEKLFF | TGTGCCACCAGCAGGGACAGGGCGGGTGAAAAACTGTTTTTT
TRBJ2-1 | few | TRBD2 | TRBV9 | CASSATLTSGGYNEQFF | TGTGCCAGCAGCGCGACCCTGACTAGCGGGGGATACAATGAGCAGTTCTTC
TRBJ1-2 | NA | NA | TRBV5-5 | CASSPGGNYGYTF | TGTGCCAGCAGCCCCGGGGGGAACTATGGCTACACCTTC
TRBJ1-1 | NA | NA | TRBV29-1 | CSVEGNTEAFF | TGCAGCGTGGAGGGGAACACTGAAGCTTTCTTT
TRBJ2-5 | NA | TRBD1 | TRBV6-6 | CASSYLTGGQETQYF | TGTGCCAGCAGTTACCTGACAGGGGGGCAAGAGACCCAGTACTTC
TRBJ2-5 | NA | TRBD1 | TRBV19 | CASRPQGSKETQYF | TGTGCCAGTAGACCACAGGGGTCTAAAGAGACCCAGTACTTC
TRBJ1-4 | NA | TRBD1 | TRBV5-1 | CASSPGQGQEKLFF | TGCGCCAGCAGCCCGGGACAGGGGCAAGAAAAACTGTTTTTT
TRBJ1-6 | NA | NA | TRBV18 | CASSPQTQGLGMDSPLHF | TGTGCCAGCTCACCACAGACTCAGGGACTTGGTATGGACTCACCCCTCCACTTT
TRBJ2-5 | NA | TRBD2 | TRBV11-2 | CASSFPIAGAGETQYF | TGTGCCAGCAGCTTCCCCATAGCGGGAGCAGGGGAGACCCAGTACTTC
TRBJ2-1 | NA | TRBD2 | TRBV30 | CAWTPGGSYNEQFF | TGTGCCTGGACCCCCGGGGGGAGTTACAATGAGCAGTTCTTC
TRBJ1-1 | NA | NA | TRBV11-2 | CASSPTSGAEAFF | TGTGCCAGCAGCCCAACTTCGGGGGCTGAAGCTTTCTTT
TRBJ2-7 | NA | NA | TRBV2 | CAIMRVGSYEQYF | TGTGCCATTATGAGAGTCGGGTCCTACGAGCAGTACTTC
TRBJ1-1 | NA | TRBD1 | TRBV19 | CASNNRGMNTEAFF | TGTGCCAGTAATAACAGGGGAATGAACACTGAAGCTTTCTTT
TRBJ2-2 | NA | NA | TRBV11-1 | CASSPRGWNTGELFF | TGTGCCAGCAGCCCGAGGGGGTGGAACACCGGGGAGCTGTTTTTT
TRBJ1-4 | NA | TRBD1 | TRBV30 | CAWTLDRNNEKLFF | TGTGCCTGGACCCTGGACAGGAACAATGAAAAACTGTTTTTT
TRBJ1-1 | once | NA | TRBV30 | CAWSVRPGTEAFF | TGTGCCTGGAGTGTACGTCCGGGGACTGAAGCTTTCTTT
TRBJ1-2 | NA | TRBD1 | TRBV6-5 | CASSPKLQGSGYTF | TGTGCCAGCAGTCCTAAACTACAGGGGTCGGGCTACACCTTC
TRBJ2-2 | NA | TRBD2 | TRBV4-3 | CASSQASLAGAPHGELFF | TGCGCCAGCAGCCAGGCGAGCTTAGCGGGGGCCCCCCACGGGGAGCTGTTTTTT
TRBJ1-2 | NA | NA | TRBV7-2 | CASSLGFGQGGGYTF | TGTGCCAGCAGCTTAGGTTTTGGCCAGGGTGGAGGCTACACCTTC